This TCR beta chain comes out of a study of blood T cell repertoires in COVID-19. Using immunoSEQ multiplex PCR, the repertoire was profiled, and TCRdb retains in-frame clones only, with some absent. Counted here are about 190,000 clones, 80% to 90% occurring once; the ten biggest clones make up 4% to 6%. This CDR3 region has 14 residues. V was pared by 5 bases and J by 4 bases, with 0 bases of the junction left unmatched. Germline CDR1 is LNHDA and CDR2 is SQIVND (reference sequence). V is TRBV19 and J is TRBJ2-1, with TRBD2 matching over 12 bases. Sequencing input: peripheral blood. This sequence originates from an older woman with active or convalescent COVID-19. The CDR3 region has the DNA TGTGCCAGTAGTGGGACTAGCGGGTACAATGAGCAGTTCTTC. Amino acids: CASSGTSGYNEQFF.